One sample yielded the 15 T cell receptor beta chains listed below, sequenced in a study of OX40 agonist ivuxolimab in advanced cancers. The repertoire was sequenced with immunoSEQ multiplex PCR; TCRdb's copy has only in-frame clones and lacks some. The sample holds under 85,000 clones, around nine tenths seen once. This specimen was CD4+ or CD8+ T cells sorted from blood, taken in a trial of the OX40 agonist ivuxolimab. All receptors come from an adult with an advanced solid tumor such as melanoma, head and neck, liver or kidney cancer.

The rearrangement links TRBV6-5 to TRBJ2-2; D is perhaps TRBD1 (5 bases). Germline V gene lookup returns CDR1 MNHEY and CDR2 SVGAGI. This CDR3 spans 14 amino acids. V lost 6 bases and J 3 bases, leaving 11 bases between the germline ends. The CDR3: CASRYQGYTGELFF. The CDR3 nucleotides read TGTGCCAGCAGATATCAGGGTTACACCGGGGAGCTGTTTTTT.

V usage is TRBV19 and J usage is TRBJ2-2; TRBD1 is a possible D gene (5 bases). Per germline, CDR1 LNHDA and CDR2 SQIVND (reference sequence). This CDR3 comprises 15 residues. The V end lost 1 base, the J end lost 4 bases, and 10 bases lay between the germline ends. The CDR3 DNA follows: TGTGCCAGTAGTATAGTCGGCAGGGTCACCGGGGAGCTGTTTTTT. Translation: CASSIVGRVTGELFF.

V is TRBV5-4 and J is TRBJ1-2; tentatively, D is TRBD1 (6 bases). The V gene's germline CDR1 is SGHNT and CDR2 YYREEE (reference sequence). There are 14 residues in the CDR3. The V end was cut by 2 bases, the J end by 7 bases, with 15 bases between. DNA for the CDR3: TGTGCCAGCAGCTTTATTTTACAGGGTGGTGGCTACACCTTC. It encodes CASSFILQGGGYTF.

J is TRBJ1-6 and V is TRBV2; 12 nucleotides line up with TRBD1. From germline, CDR1 is SNHLY and CDR2 FYNNEI. Trimming cost V 5 bases and J 15 bases; bases outside gene matches: 8. There are 14 residues in the CDR3. This CDR3 is CASSRGTGGRILHF. CDR3 DNA: TGTGCCAGCAGTAGAGGGACAGGGGGCCGAATCCTCCACTTT.

The chain carries TRBV12-5 and TRBJ2-7, with 9 bases lining up with TRBD2. The CDR3 is 16 residues long. Trimming removed 9 bases from V and 6 bases from J; junction bases left unmatched: 18. Germline values: CDR1 LGHNT, CDR2 FRNRAP. The CDR3 protein is CARRGGGRDTIVEQYF. The CDR3 coding sequence is TGTGCTAGGCGGGGGGGAGGACGGGATACCATCGTCGAGCAGTACTTC.

The chain has TRBV12-5 and TRBJ1-3; TRBD1 agrees at 8 bases. The CDR3 length is 15 residues. CDR1 and CDR2 from the germline V gene are LGHNT and FRNRAP. The J segment lost 0 bases and the V segment lost 7 bases, leaving 5 bases of the junction unmatched. The CDR3 sequence is CASAAGGNSGNTIYF. The CDR3 DNA reads TGTGCTAGTGCCGCAGGGGGCAACTCTGGAAACACCATATATTTT.

The V call is TRBV5-4, the J call TRBJ1-2, with 9 bases that match TRBD1. This CDR3 is built from 16 residues. CDR1 and CDR2 (germline): SGHNT, YYREEE (reference sequence). V lost 1 base and J lost 4; bases outside the gene matches: 8. CDR3: CASSLIQGARAYGYTF. CDR3 nucleotide sequence: TGTGCCAGCAGCTTGATACAGGGGGCGCGTGCCTATGGCTACACCTTC.

The sample holds a few counts of this clone. The rearrangement links TRBV2 to TRBJ1-1; no clear D gene. The germline V gene has CDR1 SNHLY and CDR2 FYNNEI. V was cut by 2 bases and J by 8 bases, with 9 bases left in between. The CDR3 runs to 12 residues. CDR3 region: CASSERYTEAFF. The CDR3 DNA sequence: TGTGCCAGCAGTGAAAGGTATACAGAAGCTTTCTTT.

The rearrangement joins TRBV9 to TRBJ2-3, with a possible D match to TRBD1 (6 bases). Deletions cut 3 bases from V and 4 bases from J, with 9 bases between. The CDR3 totals 13 residues. CDR1 and CDR2 from the germline V gene are SGDLS and YYNGEE. The DNA of the CDR3 is TGTGCCAGCAGCGCACAGGGCGCAGATACGCAGTATTTT. This translates into CASSAQGADTQYF.

Comments on this clone: One end of the junction varies from germline; a read error may be responsible. Additional DNA sequences in this sample encode the identical CDR3. The chain employs TRBV6-5 and TRBJ2-7; 8 nucleotides line up with TRBD2. CDR3 length: 9 amino acids. Germline V gene sequence: CDR1 MNHEY, CDR2 SVGAGI. CDR3 region: CASTGTRDF. The CDR3 bases are TGTGCCAGCACCGGGACTAGGGACTTC.

This clone was observed a few times. CDR3: CATSKVAGTYNEQFF. As DNA, the CDR3 is TGTGCCACCAGCAAAGTAGCGGGTACCTACAATGAGCAGTTCTTC. The chain links TRBV15 to TRBJ2-1; 7 positions match TRBD2. This CDR3 has 15 amino acids. The germline CDR1 and CDR2 sequences are LNHNV and YYDKDF (reference sequence). Germline trimming cut 4 bases from V and 2 bases from J; bases unmatched to any gene: 5.

The J gene is TRBJ2-3, the V gene TRBV19; D gene uncertain. V shed 1 base and J shed 3 bases, with 5 bases lying between them. The germline V gene has CDR1 LNHDA and CDR2 SQIVND (reference sequence). The CDR3 extends over 13 amino acids. The CDR3 loop reads CASSIGVTDTQYF. The CDR3 region has the DNA TGTGCCAGTAGTATAGGGGTTACAGATACGCAGTATTTT.

CDR3 sequence reads: CASSARRGRGVEQYF. The DNA of the CDR3 is TGTGCCAGCAGCGCTCGGCGCGGGAGGGGGGTCGAGCAGTACTTC. The chain joins TRBV5-4 to TRBJ2-7, with 9 positions matching TRBD2. The CDR3 covers 15 residues. The V gene end was trimmed by 4 bases and the J gene end by 6 bases; junction bases not matched to a gene: 11. Germline values: CDR1 SGHNT, CDR2 YYREEE (reference sequence).

The chain uses TRBV4-2 and TRBJ2-5; D is undetermined. V was cut by 0 bases and J by 4 bases, with 9 bases left in between. CDR3 length: 14 amino acids. Germline assignment: CDR1 LGHNA and CDR2 YNFKEQ. The CDR3 loop reads CASSQDGTAETQYF. The CDR3 region has the DNA TGTGCCAGCAGCCAAGATGGCACAGCAGAGACCCAGTACTTC.

J is TRBJ1-2 and V is TRBV6-5, with 8 bases aligning to TRBD1. The CDR3 covers 15 residues. V dropped 7 bases and J dropped 6; count of bases not matched to a gene: 13. Germline V lookup: CDR1 MNHEY, CDR2 SVGAGI. CDR3 protein: CASKPGQVGGDGYTF. DNA for the CDR3: TGTGCCAGCAAACCGGGACAGGTAGGAGGAGATGGCTACACCTTC.